This T cell receptor (beta chain) was found in a study of shared clonotypes between healthy human individuals. CDR1 and CDR2 (germline): MNHEY, SVGAGI. This CDR3 region has 12 residues. V was clipped by 6 bases and J by 7 bases, with 10 bases between them. TCRdb keeps only in-frame clones here, not all; method: immunoSEQ multiplex PCR. The sample lists roughly 1 million clones; roughly 74% were seen once. The chain carries TRBV6-5 and TRBJ2-1; tentatively, D is TRBD1 (5 bases). Sequenced sample: memory CD4+ T cells from PBMCs. Subset specified: CD45RA-negative fraction. The clonotype originates from a man aged 18 to 30 in good health. Some clones in this sample may be carry-over from other donors' samples. The CDR3 region is CASSYNRNEQFF. CDR3 sequence (DNA): TGTGCCAGCAGCTACAACAGGAATGAGCAGTTCTTC.